The next 24 T cell receptor beta chains were all read from a single sample in a study of cytomegalovirus exposure and HLA in healthy donors. PCR was performed using 60 Vbeta and 13 Jbeta primers. The repertoire was sequenced with immunoSEQ multiplex PCR; TCRdb's copy has only in-frame clones and lacks some. The data show about 160,000 clones, 75% to 85% seen once. The sequencing sample was made of PBMCs. Receptor source: a woman in her late teens or twenties in good health and CMV-seronegative.

This chain joins TRBV6-5 and TRBJ2-2, with 9 positions matching TRBD1. V gave up 4 bases and J gave up 6 bases; unmatched junction bases: 9. The CDR3 is 16 amino acids. Germline V gene data show CDR1 as MNHEY and CDR2 as SVGAGI. CDR3 sequence reads: CASSSGQGPGAGELFF. Here the CDR3 DNA reads TGTGCCAGCAGTTCGGGACAGGGACCGGGGGCCGGGGAGCTGTTTTTT.

The V and J genes are TRBV5-1 and TRBJ1-2; D is unclear. CDR1 is SGHRS, CDR2 YFSETQ, per germline. V was cut by 5 bases and J by 6 bases, with 17 bases left in between. CDR3 length: 14 residues. The DNA of the CDR3 is TGCGCCAGCAGGGGGAGTGCTATCGTCGATGGCTACACCTTC. The encoded protein is CASRGSAIVDGYTF.

The J gene is TRBJ1-1, the V gene TRBV4-1; D remains ambiguous. V shed 5 bases and J shed 1 base, with 14 bases lying between them. The V gene's germline CDR1 is MGHRA and CDR2 YSYEKL. The CDR3 loop spans 15 amino acids. The CDR3 nucleotides are TGCGCCAGCAGCTTGCGGACTGCGGCGAACACTGAAGCTTTCTTT. Residues: CASSLRTAANTEAFF.

This chain uses TRBV7-9 with TRBJ2-7; weak D call: TRBD2 (6 bases). Germline lookup yields CDR1 SEHNR and CDR2 FQNEAQ (reference sequence). Deletions cut 5 bases from V and 2 bases from J, with 13 bases between. The CDR3 is 14 residues long. This CDR3 is CASSVSGITYEQYF. The CDR3 DNA sequence: TGTGCCAGCAGCGTTAGCGGAATTACCTACGAGCAGTACTTC.

The chain carries TRBV7-8 and TRBJ2-7, with D unresolved. Germline values: CDR1 SGHVS, CDR2 FQNEAQ. This CDR3 contains 15 residues. Trimming stripped 4 bases from V and 3 bases from J, with 16 bases between. The CDR3, as DNA: TGTGCCAGCAGCTCGTCGAAACTCTCCCACTACGAGCAGTACTTC. Its protein product is CASSSSKLSHYEQYF.

The chain couples TRBV28 to TRBJ1-2, with TRBD1 matching over 8 bases. The CDR3 spans 14 residues. CDR1 MDHEN and CDR2 SYDVKM come from the germline V gene. The V and J ends lost 5 bases and 7 bases, in that order; junction bases with no gene match: 9. DNA for the CDR3: TGTGCCAGCAGTACAGGGGGGCGTAGGAGTGGCTACACCTTC. It specifies CASSTGGRRSGYTF.

The chain carries TRBV5-5 and TRBJ2-1, with TRBD2 matching over 11 bases. The CDR3 consists of 14 residues. Per germline, CDR1 SGHKS and CDR2 YYEKEE (reference sequence). V lost 4 bases and J lost 4; bases outside the gene matches: 1. CDR3 amino acids: CASSTSGGYNEQFF. CDR3 DNA sequence: TGTGCCAGCAGCACTAGCGGGGGTTACAATGAGCAGTTCTTC.

The rearrangement uses TRBV18 and TRBJ1-1, with 7 bases lining up with TRBD1. This CDR3 comprises 15 residues. Germline V gene sequence: CDR1 KGHSH, CDR2 LQKENI. The V segment lost 4 bases and the J segment 1 base; nucleotides outside the gene matches: 6. The CDR3 loop reads CASSLRQGRNTEAFF. In DNA, the CDR3 is TGTGCCAGCTCACTCCGACAGGGTCGGAACACTGAAGCTTTCTTT.

The genes are TRBV28 and TRBJ1-4; a weak D match, TRBD1 (6 bases). The V and J ends lost 3 bases and 7 bases respectively, with 18 bases between them. Germline V gene lookup returns CDR1 MDHEN and CDR2 SYDVKM. CDR3 size: 16 residues. In DNA, the CDR3 is TGTGCCAGCAGTTTGGGTTTGTGGGGGGGCGGTGAAAAACTGTTTTTT. Protein: CASSLGLWGGGEKLFF.

The genes are TRBV7-2 and TRBJ1-1; weak D call: TRBD1 (6 bases). The CDR3 sequence is 16 residues long. Germline V CDR1 and CDR2: SGHTA, FQGNSA. Between the trimmed V and J ends, which lost 5 bases and 0 bases, there was a span of 16 bases. The CDR3 region is CASSLQGLPMNTEAFF. The CDR3 DNA reads as TGTGCCAGCAGCCTCCAGGGGTTGCCCATGAACACTGAAGCTTTCTTT. Looking up the rest from reference TRBV7-2 and TRBJ1-1 gives the full variable domain: GAGVSQSPSNKVTEKGKDVELRCDPISGHTALYWYRQSLGQGLEFLIYFQGNSAPDKSGLPSDRFSAERTGGSVSTLTIQRTQQEDSAVYLCASSLQGLPMNTEAFFGQGTRLTVV.

The chain uses TRBV11-1 and TRBJ2-5, with 7 bases aligning to TRBD1. V trimming: 1 base; J trimming: 1 base; junction bases outside the gene matches: 3. Germline loops: CDR1 SGHAT, CDR2 FQDESV (reference sequence). The CDR3 has 15 amino acids. As DNA, the CDR3 is TGTGCCAGCAGCTTAGGGGCAGGGGGCCAAGAGACCCAGTACTTC. It encodes CASSLGAGGQETQYF.

Regarding this clone: A read error may account for a junction end that differs from germline. The chain combines TRBV10-1 with TRBJ2-3, with a tentative D call TRBD1 (5 bases). Germline loops: CDR1 WNHNN, CDR2 SYGVQD (reference sequence). This CDR3 region has 12 residues. The CDR3 coding sequence is TGCGCCACCAGTCCAGGGCCAGATACGCAGTATTTT. Translation gives CATSPGPDTQYF.

This chain connects TRBV6-1 to TRBJ1-1; 7 nucleotides align to TRBD1. The germline V gene encodes CDR1 MNHNS and CDR2 SASEGT. This CDR3 has 13 residues. V lost 7 bases and J lost 4; bases outside the gene matches: 6. The CDR3 nucleotides are TGTGCCAGCACCGCTCAGGGGGGCACTGAAGCTTTCTTT. It translates to CASTAQGGTEAFF.

The chain has TRBV19 and TRBJ1-1; D is perhaps TRBD1 (5 bases). There are 13 residues in the CDR3. Germline CDR1 LNHDA, CDR2 SQIVND (reference sequence). Trimming removed 5 bases at V and 4 bases at J, with 11 bases between. DNA for the CDR3: TGTGCCAGTAGTTGGCGGGGACGCACTGAAGCTTTCTTT. As protein: CASSWRGRTEAFF.

CDR3: CASSLVSLAGAGELFF. The DNA of the CDR3 is TGTGCCAGCAGCTTGGTTAGTCTAGCGGGTGCCGGGGAGCTGTTTTTT. The rearrangement links TRBV5-4 to TRBJ2-2; 8 bases match TRBD2. Trimming took 0 bases from V and 6 from J; bases not matched to a gene: 7. From germline, CDR1 is SGHNT and CDR2 YYREEE (reference sequence). This CDR3 contains 16 residues.

The rearrangement links TRBV6-5 to TRBJ2-7; 8 nucleotides line up with TRBD2. The CDR3 consists of 15 residues. Unmatched junction bases numbered 5, after V lost 2 bases and J lost 2 bases. Germline V gives CDR1 MNHEY, CDR2 SVGAGI. Here the CDR3 reads CASSYRDGRAYEQYF. CDR3 DNA sequence: TGTGCCAGCAGTTACAGGGACGGGAGGGCCTACGAGCAGTACTTC.

This rearrangement joins TRBV27 to TRBJ2-7; possible D gene TRBD2, 6 bases. The CDR3 loop spans 16 amino acids. CDR1 is MNHEY, CDR2 SMNVEV, per germline (reference sequence). The V and J ends lost 0 bases and 0 bases respectively, with 12 bases between them. DNA of the CDR3: TGTGCCAGCAGTTTATCTGGGGACTTGAGCTCCTACGAGCAGTACTTC. This sequence encodes CASSLSGDLSSYEQYF.

V usage is TRBV6-5 and J usage is TRBJ1-1, with TRBD1 as a possible D gene (5 bases). CDR3 size: 16 residues. V was cut by 2 bases and J by 4 bases, with 17 bases left in between. The V gene's germline CDR1 is MNHEY and CDR2 SVGAGI. CDR3 sequence: CASSYGWGEVGTEAFF. Here the CDR3 DNA reads TGTGCCAGCAGTTACGGGTGGGGGGAGGTGGGCACTGAAGCTTTCTTT.

This sequence joins TRBV19 and TRBJ2-1; 9 nucleotides align to TRBD2. The CDR3 extends over 14 amino acids. Germline V gene lookup returns CDR1 LNHDA and CDR2 SQIVND (reference sequence). V was clipped by 5 bases and J by 5 bases; unmatched bases: 4. CDR3 region: CASSRLAGNNEQFF. The CDR3 DNA follows: TGTGCCAGTAGTCGGCTAGCGGGGAACAATGAGCAGTTCTTC.

This rearrangement joins TRBV10-2 to TRBJ1-5, with 8 bases matching TRBD1. Germline V gives CDR1 WSHSY, CDR2 SAAADI. The CDR3 runs 16 residues. The V segment lost 2 bases and the J segment 7 bases; nucleotides outside the gene matches: 10. The chain's CDR3 is CASSENEGTGLQPQHF. The CDR3 DNA reads TGCGCCAGCAGTGAGAATGAGGGGACAGGCTTGCAGCCCCAGCATTTT.

J is TRBJ1-6 and V is TRBV4-1; possibly TRBD1 for D (5 bases). The CDR3 spans 15 residues. Trimming left V 4 bases short and J 6 bases short, with 13 bases between. CDR1 and CDR2 from the germline V gene are MGHRA and YSYEKL. The CDR3: CASSPFWGGNSPLHF. The DNA of the CDR3 is TGCGCCAGCAGCCCCTTTTGGGGGGGTAATTCACCCCTCCACTTT.

The chain is built from TRBV6-4 and TRBJ2-3; TRBD2 matches at 9 bases. The CDR3 extends over 16 amino acids. Trimming removed 3 bases from V and 1 base from J; junction bases left unmatched: 5. Looked up from germline, CDR1 is MRHNA and CDR2 is SNTAGT. The CDR3 nucleotides read TGTGCCAGCAGTGAGCTAGCGGGATCGGGCACAGATACGCAGTATTTT. Translating it yields CASSELAGSGTDTQYF.

The rearrangement joins TRBV6-5 to TRBJ2-7; 8 nucleotides align to TRBD1. The CDR3 loop spans 15 amino acids. With V trimmed by 0 bases and J by 2 bases, 3 bases remained unmatched. The germline V gene has CDR1 MNHEY and CDR2 SVGAGI. The CDR3 reads CASSYSSGQAYEQYF. The DNA of the CDR3 is TGTGCCAGCAGTTACTCATCGGGACAGGCCTACGAGCAGTACTTC.

The chain uses TRBV2 and TRBJ2-2; no clear D. Germline-derived CDR1 and CDR2 are SNHLY and FYNNEI. V lost 4 bases and J lost 1, with 10 bases in between. The CDR3 runs 15 residues. CDR3 sequence reads: CASSVMGRNTGELFF. The DNA for the CDR3 is TGTGCCAGCAGTGTAATGGGCAGGAACACCGGGGAGCTGTTTTTT.